These T cell receptor beta chains were read from a single sample in a study of sequential checkpoint blockade in melanoma. This table comes from immunoSEQ multiplex PCR, and its TCRdb copy is limited to in-frame clones, with some not included. The sample has 18,000 or so clones, roughly four fifths seen once. The sample consisted of CD8+ T cells sorted from blood (inferred from file names), taken from a patient given nivolumab and ipilimumab in sequence. These receptors originate from a human donor with melanoma. Both conserved end residues are part of each CDR3. D genes are given only for firm matches. The size field is filled for only some rows; it gives once, few, many or a size class.

v_call,j_call,d_call,clone_size,cdr3_nt,cdr3_aa
TRBV9,TRBJ1-4,.,.,TGTGCCAGCAGCGTACAAGGGTCGGGAGAAAAACTGTTTTTT,CASSVQGSGEKLFF
TRBV4-1,TRBJ1-2,.,.,TGCGCCAGCAGCCAAGTGATGGGCGAGAACTATGGCTACACCTTC,CASSQVMGENYGYTF
TRBV19,TRBJ2-1,TRBD2,once,TGTGCCAGTAGTATAACCGGGGGGGCGGTTGAGCAGTTCTTC,CASSITGGAVEQFF
TRBV9,TRBJ2-5,.,.,TGTGCCAGCAGGGGAAGCGGTCAAGAGACCCAGTACTTC,CASRGSGQETQYF
TRBV5-1,TRBJ2-2,.,.,TGCGCCAGCAGCGAGGAAACCGGGGAGCTGTTTTTT,CASSEETGELFF
TRBV4-3,TRBJ2-7,.,.,TGCGCCAGCAGCCAAAGCGATTCCTACGAGCAGTACTTC,CASSQSDSYEQYF
TRBV9,TRBJ2-7,TRBD2,.,TGTGCCAGCAGCGTAGCGGCTAGCGGGAGGTACGAGCAGTACTTC,CASSVAASGRYEQYF
TRBV4-1,TRBJ1-4,.,.,TGCGCCAGCAGCCAAGGTACGGGGTCAGATGAAAAACTGTTTTTT,CASSQGTGSDEKLFF
TRBV27,TRBJ2-7,TRBD1,.,TGTGCCAGCAGACTCGGGACAGGGGGTTTGCAGTACTTC,CASRLGTGGLQYF
TRBV27,TRBJ2-7,TRBD2,few,TGTGCCAGCAGTTTCCGATACGGGACGGGACTAGCGGGAGTTTACGAGCAGTACTTC,CASSFRYGTGLAGVYEQYF
TRBV5-1,TRBJ2-7,.,.,TGCGCCAGCAGCTTGAGGCCCGGGACAAACCTTCCCTCCGAGCAGTACTTC,CASSLRPGTNLPSEQYF
TRBV4-3,TRBJ2-1,TRBD2,.,TGCGCCAGCAGCCAAACTATAGCGGGAGGCAGGAATGAGCAGTTCTTC,CASSQTIAGGRNEQFF
TRBV13,TRBJ2-3,.,.,TGTGCCAGCAGCGCGCAGGGCACAGATACGCAGTATTTT,CASSAQGTDTQYF
TRBV13,TRBJ2-7,TRBD1,.,TGTGCCAGCAGCGAAGACCCGGGACAGGGGTACGAGCAGTACTTC,CASSEDPGQGYEQYF
TRBV11-2,TRBJ1-2,TRBD1,.,TGTGCCAGCAGCCCGGGACAGACACCCTTTGGCTACACCTTC,CASSPGQTPFGYTF
TRBV27,TRBJ2-7,.,.,TGTGCCACTGGACTAACGATCTACGAGCAGTACTTC,CATGLTIYEQYF
TRBV28,TRBJ1-1,.,.,TGTGCCAGCGGATCGGTGCGATACGACATGAACACTGAAGCTTTCTTT,CASGSVRYDMNTEAFF
TRBV19,TRBJ2-3,.,.,TGTGCCAGTAGTATAGACCCGGGGAGGACAGATACGCAGTATTTT,CASSIDPGRTDTQYF
TRBV10-3,TRBJ1-1,TRBD1,few,TGTGCCATCGGCTTACAGGGGGCGCCAGATGAAGCTTTCTTT,CAIGLQGAPDEAFF